This T cell receptor (beta chain) emerged from a study of early T cells in non-severe SARS-CoV-2 infection. Overall study context: Bulk RNA from unsorted whole blood was sequenced; chains were unpaired.

TCRdb re-analysed the 5' RACE reads in MiXCR, keeping a single row per CDR3 protein. The top ten clones hold 9.5% to 15% of a sample with roughly 80,000 distinct CDR3 sequences, roughly 12% of them seen once. This clonotype has at least ten counts. Its specificity is unknown. Study-wide points: There was a bias toward anti-spike CD8 responses in VDJdb matching, which missed private and CD4 specificities.

This CDR3 contains 13 residues. CDR1 and CDR2 (germline): MNHEY, SVGAGI. Trimming removed 5 bases from V and 8 bases from J, with 15 bases in between. V gene TRBV6-5 combines with J gene TRBJ1-2; D is uncertain. Sequenced here: whole blood, sampled at baseline. The sequence was collected from an adult who was a healthcare worker with PCR-confirmed SARS-CoV-2 infection or an uninfected control (not recorded which). The CDR3 protein is CASSPNSAGGYTF. The CDR3 nucleotides read TGTGCCAGCAGTCCAAACAGCGCTGGGGGCTACACCTTC.